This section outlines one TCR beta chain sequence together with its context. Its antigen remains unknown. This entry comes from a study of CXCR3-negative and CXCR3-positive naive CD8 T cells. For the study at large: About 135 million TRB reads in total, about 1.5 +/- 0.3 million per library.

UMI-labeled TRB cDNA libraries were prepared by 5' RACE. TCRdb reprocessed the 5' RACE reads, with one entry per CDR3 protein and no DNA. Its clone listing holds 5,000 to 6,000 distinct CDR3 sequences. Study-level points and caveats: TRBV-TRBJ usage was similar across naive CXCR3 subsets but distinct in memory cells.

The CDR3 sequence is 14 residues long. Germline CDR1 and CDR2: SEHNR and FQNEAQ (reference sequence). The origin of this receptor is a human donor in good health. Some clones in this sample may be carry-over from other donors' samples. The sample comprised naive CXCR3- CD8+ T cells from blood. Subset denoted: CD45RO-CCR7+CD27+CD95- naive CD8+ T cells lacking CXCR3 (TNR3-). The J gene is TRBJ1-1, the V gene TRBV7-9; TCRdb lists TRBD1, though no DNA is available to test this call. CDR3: CASSPQQGVVEAFF.